This T cell receptor beta chain originates from a study of response to subunit inactivated influenza vaccine. Overall study findings and caveats: A suggestion made by the authors is that each seasonal influenza vaccination recruits few new T cells.

TCRdb independently ran MiXCR on the RT-PCR reads; one entry per CDR3 protein. The sample contains 400,000 to 550,000 distinct CDR3 sequences, roughly 27% of which appear only once. This clonotype was picked up a small number of times. Its target is not known. Trimming left V 7 bases short and J 6 bases short, with 13 bases between. The CDR3 spans 13 residues. In germline, CDR1 is MDHEN, CDR2 SYDVKM. The rearrangement joins TRBV28 to TRBJ1-5; no firm D call. The sequenced sample was CD4+ T cells sorted from PBMCs, obtained 5 days after vaccination. This TCR came from a man aged 45-65 years who received an inactivated influenza vaccine. The CDR3 loop is CASTVTGSQPQHF. The CDR3, as DNA: TGTGCCAGCACCGTGACCGGGTCTCAGCCCCAGCATTTT.